The TCR beta chain described here comes from a study of blood T cell repertoires in COVID-19. The J segment lost 5 bases and the V segment lost 7 bases, leaving 6 bases of the junction unmatched. The germline CDR1 and CDR2 sequences are SQVTM and ANQGSEA. The CDR3 is made up of 13 amino acids. Authors' analysis steps: It was from reference gene primer amplification that nucleated cell counts were estimated. The data were produced by immunoSEQ multiplex PCR, yet TCRdb's version contains in-frame clones alone and is incomplete. D and trimming come from the DNA, and the V and J calls and clone size come from that table. The data contain fewer than 250,000 clones, approximately 90% of them singletons.

The rearrangement uses TRBV29-1 and TRBJ2-5; 11 bases map to TRBD1. This TCR derives from a man between 65 and 80 years old with acute or convalescent COVID-19. Material for sequencing was peripheral blood. Here the CDR3 reads CSARDRGWETQYF. CDR3 DNA: TGCAGCGCCAGGGACAGGGGGTGGGAGACCCAGTACTTC.